The present TCR beta chain was sequenced within a study of a mutant IDH1 vaccine in newly diagnosed glioma. Across the whole study: Averaging around 42 years of age, treated patients were around 60% male and around 40% female.

Points on this clone: Antigen specificity is unknown.

V was pared by 0 bases and J by 5 bases, with 16 bases between. Germline V lookup: CDR1 MNHNS, CDR2 SASEGT. The CDR3 length is 16 residues. Sequencing used immunoSEQ multiplex PCR; TCRdb keeps in-frame clones, though not all of them. The sample yields roughly 34,000 clones, 75% to 95% seen once. Time point reported: week 47, end of study. The vaccine gave 300 ug of a 20-mer mutant IDH1 peptide subcutaneously per dose. Study results and caveats: Top-clonotype changes in peripheral T cells seemed unrelated to pseudoprogression.

Sequencing used PBMCs, obtained from a glioma patient whose treatment included an IDH1 peptide vaccine. The TCR comes from a woman between 40 and 55 years old with glioma. The chain has TRBV6-1 and TRBJ2-5, with D unclear. CDR3 nucleotide sequence: TGTGCCAGCAGTGAAGCGCTACGAGTAGTCAAGGAGACCCAGTACTTC. Translation: CASSEALRVVKETQYF.